This record concerns one T cell receptor (beta chain) sequence. These data belong to a study of sequential checkpoint blockade in melanoma. Study information: Each arm's sequence ended with maintenance nivolumab.

Sequencing was performed with immunoSEQ multiplex PCR; in TCRdb, only in-frame clones are kept and a portion is missing. The sample shows over 10,000 clones, roughly 27% of them seen only once. The CDR3 is 15 residues long. CDR1 and CDR2 from the germline V gene are KGHSH and LQKENI. Trimming took 1 base from V and 6 from J; bases not matched to a gene: 6. Stated treatment: randomized to nivolumab then ipilimumab (arm A) or the reverse (arm B). The chain is built from TRBV18 and TRBJ2-1, with 7 positions matching TRBD1. This clonotype originated in a human donor with melanoma. The specimen was tumor tissue (inferred from file names), collected from a patient given nivolumab and ipilimumab in sequence. CDR3 sequence reads: CASSPQGPGGNEQFF. As DNA, the CDR3 is TGTGCCAGCTCACCACAGGGGCCAGGGGGCAATGAGCAGTTCTTC.